This T cell receptor beta chain is from a study of blood T cell repertoires in COVID-19 (dated by TCRdb to about 2020). For the wider study: Collaborator samples came from the United States, Italy and Spain and covered acute and convalescent phases of COVID-19. HLA class I and class II types, where available, came from metadata supplied by the sample provider rather than from assay-based typing. Sample metadata almost always included a de-identified subject ID, COVID-19 status, age in years and sex. The repertoires were made available in a free public database intended to serve as a resource for research on the immune response to SARS-CoV-2. The dataset comprised deeply sampled blood TCRbeta repertoires from subjects exposed to, actively infected with, or recovered from COVID-19. The prospective study material was composed of cDNA or gDNA derived from T cells, B-cell-depleted T cells, or PBMCs. Samples came from the ongoing ImmuneRACE study (first 160 participants) plus 1,254 subjects from 6 global collaborators. Overall results and qualifications from the work: The amount of clinical and demographic metadata varied by source and participant and was provided uncurated.

The CDR3 holds 16 amino acids from the cysteine to the phenylalanine. The read is trimmed to its CDR3 DNA, 48 bases read in frame from base 1. From the germline V gene, CDR1 is SGHTA and CDR2 is FQGNSA. Germline trimming: 8 bases from V, 4 bases from J; junction bases outside gene matches: 10. Remarks on this clone: This clone's antigen is unknown. No much larger clone exists at a distance of one base, and base qualities are not known.

TCRbeta CDR3 regions were amplified from genomic DNA by means of the immunoSEQ Assay, a bias-controlled multiplex PCR. In the original analysis: Nucleated cell counts per sample were estimated from amplification of reference gene primers within the assay. Sequence reads were collapsed and filtered to measure the absolute abundance of every unique TCRbeta CDR3 rearrangement. Productive Simpson clonality was computed per sample as the square root of Simpson's diversity index over productive rearrangements. What TCRdb holds here is the immuneACCESS table cut down to in-frame rearrangements. Part of the clones is not present; checked against another copy, under half of the missing clones reflect an unresolved V gene, and the others are unexplained. V and J calls and clone size are as listed in that table; D and trimming were resolved from the DNA. The sample includes about 360,000 clones, with over 70% observed a single time. The ten largest clonotypes hold about 3% of the sample.

Collaborating institutions collected whole blood in K2EDTA tubes following their own protocols. For TCRbeta analysis, collaborators shipped samples as frozen whole blood, isolated PBMCs, or DNA extracted from either of those sample types. What was sequenced was peripheral blood. The V and J genes are TRBV7-2 and TRBJ2-6, with 8 central nucleotides matching TRBD1. This TCR was recovered from a man aged 25-45 years with active or convalescent COVID-19. The DNA sequence follows: TGTGCCAGCCACTTCCAGGGGGCGACCGGGGCCAACGTCCTGACTTTC. Translated, this is CASHFQGATGANVLTF.